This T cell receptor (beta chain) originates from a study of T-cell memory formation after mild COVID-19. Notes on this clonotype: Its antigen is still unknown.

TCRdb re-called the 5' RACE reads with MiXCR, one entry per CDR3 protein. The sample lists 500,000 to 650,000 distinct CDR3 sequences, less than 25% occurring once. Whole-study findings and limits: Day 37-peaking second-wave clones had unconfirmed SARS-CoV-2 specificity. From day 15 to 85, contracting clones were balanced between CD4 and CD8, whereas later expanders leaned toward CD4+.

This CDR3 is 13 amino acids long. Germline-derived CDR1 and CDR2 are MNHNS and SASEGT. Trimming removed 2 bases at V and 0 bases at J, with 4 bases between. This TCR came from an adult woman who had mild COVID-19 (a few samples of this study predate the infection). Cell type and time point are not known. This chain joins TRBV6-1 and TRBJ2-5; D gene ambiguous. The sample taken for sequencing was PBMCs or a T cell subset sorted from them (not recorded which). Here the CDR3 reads CASSETYQETQYF. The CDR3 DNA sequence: TGTGCCAGCAGTGAAACTTACCAAGAGACCCAGTACTTC.